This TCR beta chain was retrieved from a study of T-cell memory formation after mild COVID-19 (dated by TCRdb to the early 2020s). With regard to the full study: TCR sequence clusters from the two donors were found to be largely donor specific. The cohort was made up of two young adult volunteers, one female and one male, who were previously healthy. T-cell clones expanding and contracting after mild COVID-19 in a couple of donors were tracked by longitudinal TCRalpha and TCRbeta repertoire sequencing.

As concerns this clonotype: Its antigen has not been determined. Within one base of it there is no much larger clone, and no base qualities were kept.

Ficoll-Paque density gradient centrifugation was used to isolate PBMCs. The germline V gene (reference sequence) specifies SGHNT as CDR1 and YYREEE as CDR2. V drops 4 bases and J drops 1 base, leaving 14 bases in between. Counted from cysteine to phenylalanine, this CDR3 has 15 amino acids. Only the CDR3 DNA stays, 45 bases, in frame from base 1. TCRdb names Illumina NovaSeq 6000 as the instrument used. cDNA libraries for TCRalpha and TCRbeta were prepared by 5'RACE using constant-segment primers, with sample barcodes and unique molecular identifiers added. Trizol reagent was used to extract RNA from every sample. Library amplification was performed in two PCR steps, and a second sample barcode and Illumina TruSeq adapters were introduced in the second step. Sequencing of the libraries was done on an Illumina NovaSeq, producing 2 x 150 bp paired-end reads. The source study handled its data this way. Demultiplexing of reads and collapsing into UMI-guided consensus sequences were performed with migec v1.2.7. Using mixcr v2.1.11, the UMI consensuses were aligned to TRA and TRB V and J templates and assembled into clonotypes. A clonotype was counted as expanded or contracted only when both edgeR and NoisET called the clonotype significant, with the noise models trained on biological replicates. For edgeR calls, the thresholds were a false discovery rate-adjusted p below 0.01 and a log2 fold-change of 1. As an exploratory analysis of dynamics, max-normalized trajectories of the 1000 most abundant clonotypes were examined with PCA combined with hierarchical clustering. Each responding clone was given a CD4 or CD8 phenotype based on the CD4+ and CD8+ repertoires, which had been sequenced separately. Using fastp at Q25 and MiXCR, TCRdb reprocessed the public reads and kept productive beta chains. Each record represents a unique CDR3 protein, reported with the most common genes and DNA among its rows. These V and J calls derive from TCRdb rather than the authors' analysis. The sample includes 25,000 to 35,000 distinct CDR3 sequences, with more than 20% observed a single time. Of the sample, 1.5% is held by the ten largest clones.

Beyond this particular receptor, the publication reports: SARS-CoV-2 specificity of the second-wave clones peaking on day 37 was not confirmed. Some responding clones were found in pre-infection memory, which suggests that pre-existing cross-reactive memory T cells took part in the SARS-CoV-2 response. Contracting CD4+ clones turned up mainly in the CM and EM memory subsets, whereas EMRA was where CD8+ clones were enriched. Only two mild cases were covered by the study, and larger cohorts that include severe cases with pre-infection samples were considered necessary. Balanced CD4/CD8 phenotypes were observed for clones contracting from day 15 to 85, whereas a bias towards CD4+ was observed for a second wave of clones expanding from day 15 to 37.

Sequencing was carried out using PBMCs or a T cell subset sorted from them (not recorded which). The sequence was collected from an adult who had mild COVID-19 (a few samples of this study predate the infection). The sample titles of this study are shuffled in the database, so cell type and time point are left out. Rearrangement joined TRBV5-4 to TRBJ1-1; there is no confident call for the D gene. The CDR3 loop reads CASSRRAATNTEAFF. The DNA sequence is TGTGCCAGCAGCCGGCGGGCAGCTACGAACACTGAAGCTTTCTTT. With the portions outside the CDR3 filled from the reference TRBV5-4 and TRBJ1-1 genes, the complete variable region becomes ETGVTQSPTHLIKTRGQQVTLRCSSQSGHNTVSWYQQALGQGPQFIFQYYREEENGRGNFPPRFSGLQFPNYSSELNVNALELDDSALYLCASSRRAATNTEAFFGQGTRLTVV.